This TCR beta chain was profiled in a study of blood T cell repertoires in COVID-19. The wider study: In each case, the material was cDNA or gDNA derived from T cells, B-cell-depleted T cells, or PBMCs.

This CDR3 has 19 residues. V shed 6 bases, J shed 3 bases, and the junction held 17 bases outside the gene matches. Germline V gene sequence: CDR1 SNHLY, CDR2 FYNNEI. Here immunoSEQ multiplex PCR was the method, and the copy in TCRdb shows in-frame clones only, minus some. The sample has 55,000 or so clones, 60% to 80% seen once. This receptor was identified in a man in his 60s with acute or convalescent COVID-19. The sample consisted of peripheral blood. The V gene is TRBV2, the J gene TRBJ2-5, with 12 bases that match TRBD1. Written as DNA, the CDR3 is TGTGCCAGCAGGGGACTCCGGGACAGGGGGCAGGTTTGGGAAGAGACCCAGTACTTC. Translated: CASRGLRDRGQVWEETQYF.